The 28 T cell receptor beta chains presented below share a single source sample, sequenced in a study of blood T cell repertoires in COVID-19. The table came from immunoSEQ multiplex PCR; TCRdb's copy has only in-frame clones and leaves some out. Found here are roughly 280,000 clones, about 89% of them singletons; the top ten hold around 9%. Sequencing was carried out using peripheral blood. The source of these receptors is a man between 40 and 49 years old with active or convalescent COVID-19.

This chain links TRBV7-8 with TRBJ1-3; D is possibly TRBD1 (5 bases). The germline V and J ends were trimmed by 3 bases and 5 bases, with 17 bases remaining between them. The CDR3 loop spans 16 amino acids. Per the germline V gene, CDR1 is SGHVS and CDR2 is FQNEAQ. CDR3 in amino acids: CASSFGGGRVRNTIYF. As DNA, the CDR3 is TGTGCCAGCAGCTTTGGCGGGGGACGCGTCCGAAACACCATATATTTT.

The chain is built from TRBV5-1 and TRBJ1-1; 7 bases are shared with TRBD1. Per germline, CDR1 SGHRS and CDR2 YFSETQ. The V segment lost 4 bases and the J segment 1 base; nucleotides outside the gene matches: 4. The CDR3 covers 14 residues. CDR3 in amino acids: CASSAGQQNTEAFF. The DNA of the CDR3 is TGCGCCAGCAGCGCGGGACAGCAGAACACTGAAGCTTTCTTT.

This sequence joins TRBV4-1 and TRBJ2-7; D might be TRBD1 (6 bases). Trimming stripped 8 bases from V and 4 bases from J, with 12 bases between. CDR1 and CDR2 (germline): MGHRA, YSYEKL. The CDR3 loop spans 12 amino acids. Here the CDR3 DNA reads TGCGCCAGCTCAGGACAGCGGTACGAGCAGTACTTC. It yields the protein CASSGQRYEQYF.

This chain connects TRBV19 to TRBJ2-1; 9 positions match TRBD2. J lost 10 bases, V lost 5 bases, and 9 bases had no gene match. The CDR3 consists of 14 residues. Germline V gene data show CDR1 as LNHDA and CDR2 as SQIVND (reference sequence). The CDR3 protein is CASSPLAGFWEQFF. CDR3 bases: TGTGCCAGTAGTCCGCTAGCGGGATTTTGGGAGCAGTTCTTC. Full variable domain (missing parts from reference TRBV19 and TRBJ2-1): DGGITQSPKYLFRKEGQNVTLSCEQNLNHDAMYWYRQDPGQGLRLIYYSQIVNDFQKGDIAEGYSVSREKKESFPLTVTSAQKNPTAFYLCASSPLAGFWEQFFGPGTRLTVL.

The chain couples TRBV6-5 to TRBJ2-5; TRBD1 aligns across 10 bases. The V gene end was trimmed by 2 bases and the J gene end by 4 bases; junction bases not matched to a gene: 7. CDR3 length equals 16 residues. Per germline, CDR1 MNHEY and CDR2 SVGAGI. The DNA of the CDR3 is TGTGCCAGCAGTTACGACGGACAGGGGGGACGAGAGACCCAGTACTTC. It specifies CASSYDGQGGRETQYF.

This sequence joins TRBV30 and TRBJ1-1; D gene uncertain. Germline V gene sequence: CDR1 GTSNPN, CDR2 SVGIG (reference sequence). V was trimmed by 3 bases and J by 1 base, leaving 9 bases between them. This CDR3 is built from 13 residues. CDR3 nucleotides: TGTGCCTGGAGCACGACACAGAACACTGAAGCTTTCTTT. Translation: CAWSTTQNTEAFF.

The chain employs TRBV6-5 and TRBJ1-3, with a possible D match to TRBD1 (5 bases). Germline CDR1 MNHEY, CDR2 SVGAGI. Between the trimmed V and J ends, which lost 11 bases and 2 bases, there was a span of 16 bases. CDR3 length equals 14 residues. This CDR3 reads CAGRPGRAGNTIYF. CDR3 nucleotides: TGTGCCGGCCGGCCAGGGAGGGCTGGAAACACCATATATTTT.

This rearrangement joins TRBV6-1 to TRBJ2-3, with 10 positions matching TRBD1. The CDR3 consists of 16 residues. Germline lookup yields CDR1 MNHNS and CDR2 SASEGT. V was pared by 0 bases and J by 4 bases, with 4 bases of the junction left unmatched. CDR3 amino acids: CASSEAGGQGADTQYF. The CDR3 DNA sequence: TGTGCCAGCAGTGAAGCAGGTGGACAGGGGGCAGATACGCAGTATTTT.

This clone has more than one count but fewer than ten. V and J are TRBV4-2 and TRBJ1-1; D is uncertain. This CDR3 contains 14 residues. Germline loops: CDR1 LGHNA, CDR2 YNFKEQ. V dropped 3 bases and J dropped 1 base, with 9 bases sitting between them. CDR3: CASSQQVGNTEAFF. Written as DNA, the CDR3 is TGTGCCAGCAGCCAGCAGGTAGGGAACACTGAAGCTTTCTTT.

This clone turned up a few times. The chain combines TRBV18 with TRBJ1-1; D is unresolved. CDR3 length: 13 residues. Germline V lookup: CDR1 KGHSH, CDR2 LQKENI. Trimming left V 4 bases short and J 2 bases short, with 8 bases between. The CDR3 protein is CASSLGSNTEAFF. Here the CDR3 DNA reads TGTGCCAGCTCACTGGGGAGTAACACTGAAGCTTTCTTT.

V gene TRBV5-8 combines with J gene TRBJ1-5; a weak D match, TRBD1 (5 bases). V lost 10 bases and J 3 bases, leaving 17 bases between the germline ends. The CDR3 covers 14 residues. CDR1 and CDR2 (germline): SGHTS, YDEGEE. The CDR3 loop is CAGGDYTNNQPQHF. The CDR3 coding sequence is TGTGCCGGTGGGGACTACACCAACAATCAGCCCCAGCATTTT. Full variable domain (rest looked up from reference TRBV5-8 and TRBJ1-5): EAGVTQSPTHLIKTRGQQATLRCSPISGHTSVYWYQQALGLGLQFLLWYDEGEERNRGNFPPRFSGRQFPNYSSELNVNALELEDSALYLCAGGDYTNNQPQHFGDGTRLSIL.

The chain couples TRBV4-2 to TRBJ2-2; 7 bases agree with TRBD2. CDR1 is LGHNA and CDR2 is YNFKEQ in the germline V gene. V was pared by 0 bases and J by 6 bases, with 7 bases of the junction left unmatched. This CDR3 region has 16 residues. CDR3 sequence: CASSQDGGSLSGELFF. DNA for the CDR3: TGTGCCAGCAGCCAAGATGGCGGGAGTTTGTCCGGGGAGCTGTTTTTT.

This sequence joins TRBV6-5 and TRBJ1-1, with D possibly matching TRBD1 (6 bases). The germline CDR1 and CDR2 sequences are MNHEY and SVGAGI. The CDR3 spans 15 residues. Trimming shortened V by 8 bases and J by 5 bases, and 21 bases separated the two germline ends. DNA of the CDR3: TGTGCCAGCCAAGATCAATACACAGGGAGAACTGAAGCTTTCTTT. It specifies CASQDQYTGRTEAFF.

The rearrangement joins TRBV24-1 to TRBJ2-1; 11 bases map to TRBD2. The germline V gene has CDR1 KGHDR and CDR2 SFDVKD. The CDR3 contains 16 residues. After removal of 4 bases from V and 5 bases from J, the junction contained 6 bases not matched to a gene. CDR3 in amino acids: CATSDQLAGDNNEQFF. DNA of the CDR3: TGTGCCACCAGTGACCAACTAGCGGGAGATAACAATGAGCAGTTCTTC.

This chain joins TRBV5-1 and TRBJ2-3, with 8 bases lining up with TRBD2. The J segment lost 2 bases and the V segment lost 1 base, leaving 6 bases of the junction unmatched. Germline CDR1 is SGHRS and CDR2 is YFSETQ. The CDR3 is 16 amino acids. Here the CDR3 reads CASSLSAGVYTDTQYF. In nucleotides, the CDR3 is TGCGCCAGCAGCTTGTCAGCGGGGGTTTACACAGATACGCAGTATTTT. Looking up the rest from reference TRBV5-1 and TRBJ2-3 gives the full variable domain: KAGVTQTPRYLIKTRGQQVTLSCSPISGHRSVSWYQQTPGQGLQFLFEYFSETQRNKGNFPGRFSGRQFSNSRSEMNVSTLELGDSALYLCASSLSAGVYTDTQYFGPGTRLTVL.

This sequence joins TRBV5-1 and TRBJ1-5; D not certain. This CDR3 region has 14 residues. The germline V gene encodes CDR1 SGHRS and CDR2 YFSETQ. The V gene lost 2 bases and the J gene lost 4 bases, with 10 bases spanning the gap. CDR3 region: CASSLGEVNQPQHF. The CDR3 bases are TGCGCCAGCAGCTTAGGTGAGGTTAATCAGCCCCAGCATTTT.

V is TRBV11-2 and J is TRBJ2-1; TRBD2 agrees at 8 bases. The V gene end was trimmed by 3 bases and the J gene end by 5 bases; junction bases not matched to a gene: 3. Germline loops: CDR1 SGHAT, CDR2 FQNNGV. The CDR3 totals 14 residues. The CDR3 reads CASSFAGGHNEQFF. The CDR3 DNA is TGTGCCAGCAGCTTCGCGGGGGGCCACAATGAGCAGTTCTTC.

This chain connects TRBV5-1 to TRBJ1-3; TRBD1 agrees at 10 bases. CDR3 length: 13 amino acids. Germline trimming cut 4 bases from V and 12 bases from J; bases unmatched to any gene: 7. Germline V gene lookup returns CDR1 SGHRS and CDR2 YFSETQ. The CDR3 nucleotides read TGCGCCAGCAGCCCTGGGACAGGGGATGGCATATATTTT. Amino acids: CASSPGTGDGIYF.

J is TRBJ2-7 and V is TRBV20-1, with unresolved D. Per the germline V gene, CDR1 is DFQATT and CDR2 is SNEGSKA (reference sequence). The CDR3 extends over 11 amino acids. V lost 6 bases to trimming and J lost 4 bases, with 10 bases between them. CDR3 nucleotide sequence: TGCAGTGCGAGTCAAGCGTACGAGCAGTACTTC. This gives the protein CSASQAYEQYF.

This clone occurred a few times. The rearrangement joins TRBV10-1 to TRBJ1-4, with 11 bases that match TRBD1. There are 16 residues in the CDR3. Per the germline V gene, CDR1 is WNHNN and CDR2 is SYGVQD (reference sequence). V lost 2 bases and J lost 8; bases outside the gene matches: 7. The CDR3 DNA follows: TGCGCCAGCAGTGAGGGGAGGACAGGGGGCCGAGAAAAACTGTTTTTT. It yields the protein CASSEGRTGGREKLFF.

V usage is TRBV12-3 or TRBV12-4 and J usage is TRBJ1-5; tentative D call: TRBD1 (6 bases). The CDR3 spans 13 residues. V was clipped by 7 bases and J by 6 bases, with 13 bases between them. The CDR3 is CASKTGTAQPQHF. CDR3 in DNA: TGTGCCAGCAAAACAGGGACCGCTCAGCCCCAGCATTTT.

V gene TRBV30 combines with J gene TRBJ2-1, with D hard to call. The V end was cut by 1 base, the J end by 5 bases, with 3 bases between. Germline V gene lookup returns CDR1 GTSNPN and CDR2 SVGIG (reference sequence). This CDR3 contains 11 residues. CDR3 nucleotide sequence: TGTGCCTGGAGTGCTAACAATGAGCAGTTCTTC. Amino acid sequence: CAWSANNEQFF. The variable domain in full, with the rest retrieved from reference TRBV30 and TRBJ2-1, is SQTIHQWPATLVQPVGSPLSLECTVEGTSNPNLYWYRQAAGRGLQLLFYSVGIGQISSEVPQNLSASRPQDRQFILSSKKLLLSDSGFYLCAWSANNEQFFGPGTRLTVL.

V is TRBV27 and J is TRBJ1-5; 8 nucleotides line up with TRBD1. CDR1 is MNHEY, CDR2 SMNVEV, per germline (reference sequence). V lost 6 bases, J lost 0 bases, and 4 bases stayed unmatched. The CDR3 length is 15 residues. The CDR3 is CASSPGTGSNQPQHF. The CDR3 DNA is TGTGCCAGCAGCCCCGGGACAGGTAGCAATCAGCCCCAGCATTTT.

This rearrangement joins TRBV7-9 to TRBJ1-2; 8 nucleotides line up with TRBD1. The germline CDR1 and CDR2 sequences are SEHNR and FQNEAQ (reference sequence). The CDR3 is 13 residues long. After removal of 5 bases from V and 5 bases from J, the junction contained 4 bases not matched to a gene. The CDR3: CASSTTGGYGYTF. The DNA of the CDR3 is TGTGCCAGCAGCACAACAGGGGGGTATGGCTACACCTTC.

The chain is built from TRBV6-1 and TRBJ1-5, with 7 bases lining up with TRBD1. The CDR3 has 15 amino acids. CDR1 is MNHNS, CDR2 SASEGT, per germline. Trimming took 2 bases from V and 4 from J; bases not matched to a gene: 5. The CDR3 bases are TGTGCCAGCAGTGAAACGCAGGGGGGTAATCAGCCCCAGCATTTT. Amino acids: CASSETQGGNQPQHF.

The chain employs TRBV30 and TRBJ1-5, with TRBD1 matching over 8 bases. The CDR3 sequence is 15 residues long. The ends lost 6 bases at V and 5 bases at J; junction bases unmatched: 12. Per the germline V gene, CDR1 is GTSNPN and CDR2 is SVGIG (reference sequence). The CDR3 DNA sequence: TGTGCCTGTGGTCCACCACAGGGGGGTCATCAGCCCCAGCATTTT. Residues: CACGPPQGGHQPQHF. Looking up the rest from reference TRBV30 and TRBJ1-5 gives the full variable domain: SQTIHQWPATLVQPVGSPLSLECTVEGTSNPNLYWYRQAAGRGLQLLFYSVGIGQISSEVPQNLSASRPQDRQFILSSKKLLLSDSGFYLCACGPPQGGHQPQHFGDGTRLSIL.

This clone was seen only once. It may be a read error: a sequence one base away is much more abundant. Other DNA variants within this sample encode the same CDR3. The rearrangement joins TRBV5-1 to TRBJ2-4; 8 bases map to TRBD2. CDR1 SGHRS and CDR2 YFSETQ come from the germline V gene. The CDR3 covers 14 residues. This CDR3 is CASSSGLEGGIQYF. The CDR3 nucleotides are TGCGCTAGCAGCTCGGGACTAGAAGGTGGCATTCAGTACTTC.

CDR3: CASRRGNEQFF. CDR3 sequence (DNA): TGCGCCAGCAGGCGAGGGAATGAGCAGTTCTTC. The chain links TRBV5-1 to TRBJ2-1; D might be TRBD2 (5 bases). This CDR3 comprises 11 residues. Trimming took off 5 bases at V and 7 bases at J, with 7 bases between the two ends. Germline V gene sequence: CDR1 SGHRS, CDR2 YFSETQ.